These T cell receptor beta chains were read from a single sample in a study of OX40 agonist ivuxolimab in advanced cancers. Produced via immunoSEQ multiplex PCR; TCRdb's table is partial and in-frame only. This sample has roughly 68,000 clones; 83% occur once, and the top ten carry about 1.5%. The sequenced sample was CD4+ or CD8+ T cells sorted from blood, obtained in a trial of the OX40 agonist ivuxolimab. These receptors were taken from an adult with an advanced solid tumor such as melanoma, head and neck, liver or kidney cancer. Both conserved end residues are part of each CDR3. Each record gives: J gene, clone size, V gene, D gene, CDR3 protein, CDR3 DNA. A D gene is named only where the DNA matches it firmly. Some rows mark clone size as missing; the rest say once, few, many or name a class of expanded clone.

>TRBJ2-7|NA|TRBV2|TRBD1
CASSIRDSYEQYF
TGTGCCAGCAGTATCCGGGACAGCTACGAGCAGTACTTC
>TRBJ2-4|NA|TRBV28|NA
CASKMGETGIKNIQYF
TGTGCCAGCAAGATGGGTGAGACAGGTATCAAAAACATTCAGTACTTC
>TRBJ1-2|NA|TRBV7-9|TRBD1
CASSLGTGILYYGYTF
TGTGCCAGCAGCTTAGGGACAGGGATTTTATACTATGGCTACACCTTC
>TRBJ2-7|NA|TRBV27|NA
CASSYGRDYEQYF
TGTGCCAGCAGTTATGGACGAGACTACGAGCAGTACTTC
>TRBJ2-7|NA|TRBV7-2|NA
CASSLTPSHEQYF
TGTGCCAGCAGCTTAACCCCGAGCCACGAGCAGTACTTC
>TRBJ2-7|NA|TRBV11-2|NA
CASRGRNYEQYF
TGTGCCAGCAGAGGCAGGAACTACGAGCAGTACTTC
>TRBJ1-2|NA|TRBV28|TRBD1
CASSVHPGQGARGYTF
TGTGCCAGCAGTGTCCACCCGGGACAGGGGGCGCGGGGCTACACCTTC
>TRBJ1-2|few|TRBV11-2|NA
CASSLDYRGPIGYTF
TGTGCCAGCAGCTTAGACTACAGAGGACCCATTGGCTACACCTTC
>TRBJ1-2|few|TRBV6-5|TRBD1
CASSYRGQGGSGYTF
TGTGCCAGCAGTTACCGGGGACAGGGTGGGTCTGGCTACACCTTC
>TRBJ1-6|few|TRBV6-5|NA
CASSYSSGYNSPLHF
TGTGCCAGCAGTTACTCCTCCGGGTATAATTCACCCCTCCACTTT
>TRBJ1-1|NA|TRBV25-1|NA
CASSEPGRVTEAFF
TGTGCCAGCAGTGAACCCGGCAGGGTTACTGAAGCTTTCTTT
>TRBJ2-7|NA|TRBV18|NA
CAGPNPLRGSYEQYF
TGTGCCGGCCCGAATCCCTTGCGGGGTTCCTACGAGCAGTACTTC
>TRBJ1-1|few|TRBV6-6|NA
CASTQRNTEAFF
TGTGCCAGCACCCAAAGGAACACTGAAGCTTTCTTT
>TRBJ1-2|NA|TRBV5-1|NA
CASSYVDPRNGYTF
TGCGCCAGCAGCTACGTGGACCCCCGGAATGGCTACACCTTC
>TRBJ2-1|few|TRBV4-2|NA
CASSQQWGPYNEQFF
TGTGCCAGCAGCCAACAGTGGGGCCCTTACAATGAGCAGTTCTTC
>TRBJ2-1|few|TRBV7-7|TRBD2
CASSLTGLAEQFF
TGTGCCAGCAGCTTAACGGGACTAGCGGAGCAGTTCTTC
>TRBJ2-5|NA|TRBV5-1|TRBD1
CASSPMGQLQETQYF
TGCGCCAGCAGCCCAATGGGACAGCTGCAAGAGACCCAGTACTTC
>TRBJ1-4|NA|TRBV7-2|TRBD1
CASSPGQGGEKLFF
TGTGCCAGCAGCCCTGGACAGGGTGGTGAAAAACTGTTTTTT
>TRBJ2-1|once|TRBV6-5|NA
CASSSYGGYNEQFF
TGTGCCAGCAGCTCGTATGGGGGCTACAATGAGCAGTTCTTC
>TRBJ1-4|NA|TRBV6-1|NA
CASNTVNEKLFF
TGTGCCAGCAATACAGTTAATGAAAAACTGTTTTTT
>TRBJ1-1|NA|TRBV19|NA
CASSLGGAPNTEAFF
TGTGCCAGTAGCTTGGGTGGGGCACCAAACACTGAAGCTTTCTTT
>TRBJ2-5|few|TRBV2|NA
CATERGDQETQYF
TGTGCCACCGAAAGGGGGGACCAAGAGACCCAGTACTTC
>TRBJ2-5|NA|TRBV10-3|NA
CAISEQGKETQYF
TGTGCCATCAGTGAGCAGGGGAAAGAGACCCAGTACTTC
>TRBJ1-5|NA|TRBV7-9|NA
CASSYLDQPQHF
TGTGCCAGCAGTTACCTCGATCAGCCCCAGCATTTT
>TRBJ1-1|NA|TRBV6-5|TRBD1
CASSYFQGGGTEAFF
TGTGCCAGCAGTTACTTTCAGGGGGGGGGCACTGAAGCTTTCTTT
>TRBJ2-2|NA|TRBV5-1|NA
CASRLAGVRTGELFF
TGCGCCAGCAGACTTGCAGGGGTTCGGACCGGGGAGCTGTTTTTT
>TRBJ1-5|many|TRBV7-8|NA
CASSWTSGRIGGNQPQHF
TGTGCCAGCAGCTGGACGTCGGGGCGGATAGGGGGCAATCAGCCCCAGCATTTT
>TRBJ2-4|few|TRBV21-1|NA
CASSKARTGQGDIQYF
TGTGCCAGCAGCAAAGCGCGCACAGGACAAGGGGACATTCAGTACTTC
>TRBJ2-5|NA|TRBV7-7|NA
CASSSSSSSSETQYF
TGTGCCAGCAGCTCCTCTTCTTCCTCGTCGGAGACCCAGTACTTC
>TRBJ1-1|few|TRBV6-5|NA
CASRKVEANTEAFF
TGTGCCAGCAGAAAGGTTGAGGCGAACACTGAAGCTTTCTTT
>TRBJ2-3|NA|TRBV19|NA
CASREGWRTDTQYF
TGTGCCAGTAGAGAGGGGTGGAGGACAGATACGCAGTATTTT
>TRBJ2-2|NA|TRBV6-5|TRBD1
CASRSGQGAGELFF
TGTGCCAGCAGGTCGGGACAGGGGGCCGGGGAGCTGTTTTTT
>TRBJ1-1|NA|TRBV10-3|TRBD1
CAISDRDRGSTEAFF
TGTGCCATCAGTGACCGGGACAGGGGTAGCACTGAAGCTTTCTTT
>TRBJ2-2|NA|TRBV15|TRBD1
CATSRPGQGGRELFF
TGTGCCACCAGCAGACCGGGACAGGGTGGTCGGGAGCTGTTTTTT
>TRBJ2-7|NA|TRBV6-1|NA
CASSELAHAPLEQYF
TGTGCCAGCAGTGAACTGGCCCATGCGCCGCTCGAGCAGTACTTC
>TRBJ1-6|NA|TRBV27|NA
CASSAKPGTAGIVNSPLHF
TGTGCCAGCAGTGCGAAACCCGGGACCGCCGGAATTGTTAATTCACCCCTCCACTTT
>TRBJ1-2|NA|TRBV6-5|TRBD1
CASGRTGLYGYTF
TGTGCCAGCGGAAGGACAGGGCTCTATGGCTACACCTTC
>TRBJ2-1|NA|TRBV19|NA
CASRGTYNEQFF
TGTGCCAGTAGGGGGACTTACAATGAGCAGTTCTTC
>TRBJ2-2|NA|TRBV5-6|NA
CASSSGRSGWELFF
TGTGCCAGCAGCTCCGGCCGTAGCGGCTGGGAGCTGTTTTTT
>TRBJ1-5|once|TRBV4-2|TRBD1
CASSQDRAGTGGFSSNQPQHF
TGTGCCAGCAGCCAAGATAGGGCCGGGACAGGGGGCTTCTCCTCAAATCAGCCCCAGCATTTT
>TRBJ1-2|NA|TRBV21-1|NA
CASSKERGRGPNYGYTF
TGTGCCAGCAGCAAAGAAAGGGGCAGGGGGCCCAACTATGGCTACACCTTC
>TRBJ2-7|NA|TRBV2|NA
CASRELDRRVEQYF
TGTGCCAGCAGAGAACTGGACAGGAGGGTCGAGCAGTACTTC
>TRBJ2-7|NA|TRBV11-3|NA
CASKDNSYEQYF
TGTGCCAGCAAGGACAACTCCTACGAGCAGTACTTC
>TRBJ1-5|once|TRBV25-1|NA
CASSEWGGVQPQHF
TGTGCCAGCAGTGAATGGGGGGGCGTTCAGCCCCAGCATTTT
>TRBJ1-2|NA|TRBV15|TRBD1
CATSRARGNYGYTF
TGTGCCACCAGCAGGGCCAGGGGGAACTATGGCTACACCTTC
>TRBJ1-1|NA|TRBV7-8|NA
CASSLGKVMNTEAFF
TGTGCCAGCAGCTTAGGGAAGGTGATGAACACTGAAGCTTTCTTT